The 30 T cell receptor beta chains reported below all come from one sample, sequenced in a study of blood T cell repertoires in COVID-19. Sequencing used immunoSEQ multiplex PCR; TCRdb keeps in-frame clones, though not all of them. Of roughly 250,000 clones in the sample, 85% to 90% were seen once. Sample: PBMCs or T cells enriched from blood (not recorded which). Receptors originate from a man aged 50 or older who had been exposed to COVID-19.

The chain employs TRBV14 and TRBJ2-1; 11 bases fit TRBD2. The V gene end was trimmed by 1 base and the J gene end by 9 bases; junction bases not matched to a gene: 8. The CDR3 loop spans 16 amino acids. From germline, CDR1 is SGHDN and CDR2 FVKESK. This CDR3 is CASSQGQLAGVSEQFF. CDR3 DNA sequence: TGTGCCAGCAGCCAAGGGCAACTAGCGGGAGTTAGTGAGCAGTTCTTC.

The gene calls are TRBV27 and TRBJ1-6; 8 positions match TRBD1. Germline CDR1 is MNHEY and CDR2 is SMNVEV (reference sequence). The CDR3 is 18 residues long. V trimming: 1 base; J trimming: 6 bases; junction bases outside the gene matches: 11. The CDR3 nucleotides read TGTGCCAGCAGTTTATTGGCGGGAGCGGGACAGGCTAATTCACCCCTCCACTTT. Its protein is CASSLLAGAGQANSPLHF.

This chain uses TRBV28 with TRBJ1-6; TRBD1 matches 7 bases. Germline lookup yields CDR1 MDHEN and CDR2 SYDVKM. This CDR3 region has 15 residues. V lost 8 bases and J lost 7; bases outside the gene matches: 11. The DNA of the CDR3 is TGTGCCAGCGACCCCACAGGGGTTGAGAATTCACCCCTCCACTTT. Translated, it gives CASDPTGVENSPLHF.

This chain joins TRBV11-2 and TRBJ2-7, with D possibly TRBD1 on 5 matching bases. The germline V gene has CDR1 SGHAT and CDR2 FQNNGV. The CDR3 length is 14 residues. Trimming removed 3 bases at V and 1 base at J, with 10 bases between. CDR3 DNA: TGTGCCAGCAGCTTGGGGCCCCAGTCCTACGAGCAGTACTTC. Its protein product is CASSLGPQSYEQYF.

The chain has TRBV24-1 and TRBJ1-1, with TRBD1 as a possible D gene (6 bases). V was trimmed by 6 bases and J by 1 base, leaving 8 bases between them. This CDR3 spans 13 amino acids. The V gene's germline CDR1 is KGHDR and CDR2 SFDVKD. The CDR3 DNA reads TGTGCCACCAGTCAGGGGACGAACACTGAAGCTTTCTTT. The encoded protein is CATSQGTNTEAFF.

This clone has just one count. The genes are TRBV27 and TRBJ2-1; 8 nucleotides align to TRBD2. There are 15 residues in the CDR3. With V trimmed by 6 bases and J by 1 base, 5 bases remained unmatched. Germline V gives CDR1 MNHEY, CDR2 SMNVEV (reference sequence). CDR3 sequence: CASSFGGASYNEQFF. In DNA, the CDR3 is TGTGCCAGCAGCTTCGGGGGGGCGTCCTACAATGAGCAGTTCTTC.

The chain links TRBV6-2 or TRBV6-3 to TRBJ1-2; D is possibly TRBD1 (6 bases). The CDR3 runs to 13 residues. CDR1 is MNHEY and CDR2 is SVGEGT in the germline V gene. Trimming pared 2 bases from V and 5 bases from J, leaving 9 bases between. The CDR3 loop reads CASSYGQRYGYTF. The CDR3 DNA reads TGTGCCAGCAGTTACGGACAGCGATATGGCTACACCTTC.

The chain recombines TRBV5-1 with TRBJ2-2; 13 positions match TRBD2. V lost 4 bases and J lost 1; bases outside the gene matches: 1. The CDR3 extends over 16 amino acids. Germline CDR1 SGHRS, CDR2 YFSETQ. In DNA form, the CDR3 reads TGCGCCAGCAGCGGGACTAGCGGGATGAACACCGGGGAGCTGTTTTTT. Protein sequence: CASSGTSGMNTGELFF.

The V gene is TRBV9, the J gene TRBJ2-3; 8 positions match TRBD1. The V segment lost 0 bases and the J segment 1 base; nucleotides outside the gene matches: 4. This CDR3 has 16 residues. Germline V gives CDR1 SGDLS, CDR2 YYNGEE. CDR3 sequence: CASSVASTGGTDTQYF. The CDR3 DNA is TGTGCCAGCAGCGTAGCCTCGACAGGGGGCACAGATACGCAGTATTTT.

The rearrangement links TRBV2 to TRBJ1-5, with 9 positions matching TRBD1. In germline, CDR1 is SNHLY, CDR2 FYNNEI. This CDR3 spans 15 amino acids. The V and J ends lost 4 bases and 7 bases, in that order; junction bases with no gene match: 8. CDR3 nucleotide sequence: TGTGCCAGCAGTGGTCCGACAGGGGGAAGGCAGCCCCAGCATTTT. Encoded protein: CASSGPTGGRQPQHF.

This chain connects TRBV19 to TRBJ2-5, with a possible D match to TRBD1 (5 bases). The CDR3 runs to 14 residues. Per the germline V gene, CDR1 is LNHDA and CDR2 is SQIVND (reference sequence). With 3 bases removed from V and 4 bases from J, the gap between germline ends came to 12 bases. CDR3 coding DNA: TGTGCCAGTAGTATTAGGGGTGCCGGAGAGACCCAGTACTTC. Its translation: CASSIRGAGETQYF.

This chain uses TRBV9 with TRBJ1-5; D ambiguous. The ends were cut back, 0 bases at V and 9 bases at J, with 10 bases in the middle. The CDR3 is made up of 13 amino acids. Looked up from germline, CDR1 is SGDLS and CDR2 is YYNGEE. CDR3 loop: CASSVGPTGPQHF. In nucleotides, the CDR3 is TGTGCCAGCAGCGTAGGCCCGACGGGGCCCCAGCATTTT.

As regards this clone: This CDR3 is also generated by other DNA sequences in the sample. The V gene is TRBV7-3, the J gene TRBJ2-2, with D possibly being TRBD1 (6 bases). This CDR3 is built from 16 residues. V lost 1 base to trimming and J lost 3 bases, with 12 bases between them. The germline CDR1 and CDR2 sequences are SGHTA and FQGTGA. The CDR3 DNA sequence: TGTGCCAGCAGCTTAAATCCAGGGGTGGACACCGGGGAGCTGTTTTTT. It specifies CASSLNPGVDTGELFF.

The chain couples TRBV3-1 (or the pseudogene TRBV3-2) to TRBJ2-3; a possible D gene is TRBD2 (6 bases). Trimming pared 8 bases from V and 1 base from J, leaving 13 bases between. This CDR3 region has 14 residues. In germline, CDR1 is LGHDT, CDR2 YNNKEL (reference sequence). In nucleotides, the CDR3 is TGTGCCAGCCGGAATCAGCGGGGCACAGATACGCAGTATTTT. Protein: CASRNQRGTDTQYF.

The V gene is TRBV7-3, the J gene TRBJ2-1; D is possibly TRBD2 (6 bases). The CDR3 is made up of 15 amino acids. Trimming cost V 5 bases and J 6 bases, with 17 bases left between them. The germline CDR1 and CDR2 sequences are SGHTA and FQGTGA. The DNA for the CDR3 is TGTGCCAGCAGCAGGGACGGCCGGGGGAGCAATGAGCAGTTCTTC. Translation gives CASSRDGRGSNEQFF.

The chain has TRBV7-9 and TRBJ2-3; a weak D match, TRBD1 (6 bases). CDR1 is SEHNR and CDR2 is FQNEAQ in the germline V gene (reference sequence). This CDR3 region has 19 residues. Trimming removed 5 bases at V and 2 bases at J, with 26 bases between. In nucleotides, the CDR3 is TGTGCCAGCAGCACACTACAGACAGGTTTAAACCCCACCACAGATACGCAGTATTTT. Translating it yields CASSTLQTGLNPTTDTQYF.

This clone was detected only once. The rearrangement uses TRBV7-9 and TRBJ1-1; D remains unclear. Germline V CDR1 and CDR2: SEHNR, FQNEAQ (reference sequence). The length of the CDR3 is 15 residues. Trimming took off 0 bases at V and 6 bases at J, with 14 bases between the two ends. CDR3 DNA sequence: TGTGCCAGCAGCTTAGCGCGGGGAGGGTATCCTGAAGCTTTCTTT. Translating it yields CASSLARGGYPEAFF.

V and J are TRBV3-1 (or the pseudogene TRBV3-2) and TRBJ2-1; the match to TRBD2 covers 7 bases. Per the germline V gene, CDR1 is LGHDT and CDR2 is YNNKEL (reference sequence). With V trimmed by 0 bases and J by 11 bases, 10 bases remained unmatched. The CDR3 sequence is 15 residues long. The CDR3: CASSQEVTSEDKQFF. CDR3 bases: TGTGCCAGCAGCCAAGAGGTTACTAGCGAAGATAAGCAGTTCTTC.

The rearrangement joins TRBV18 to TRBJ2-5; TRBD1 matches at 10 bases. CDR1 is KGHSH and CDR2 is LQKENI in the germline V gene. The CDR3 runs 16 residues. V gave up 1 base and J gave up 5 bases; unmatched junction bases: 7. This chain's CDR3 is CASSPLTGGAGETQYF. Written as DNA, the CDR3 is TGTGCCAGCTCACCACTGACAGGGGGCGCGGGGGAGACCCAGTACTTC.

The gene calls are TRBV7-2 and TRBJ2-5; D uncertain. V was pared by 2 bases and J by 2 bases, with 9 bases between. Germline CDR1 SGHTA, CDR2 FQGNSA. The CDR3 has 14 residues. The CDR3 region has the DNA TGTGCCAGCAGCTTATTCGCGGCACAAGAGACCCAGTACTTC. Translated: CASSLFAAQETQYF.

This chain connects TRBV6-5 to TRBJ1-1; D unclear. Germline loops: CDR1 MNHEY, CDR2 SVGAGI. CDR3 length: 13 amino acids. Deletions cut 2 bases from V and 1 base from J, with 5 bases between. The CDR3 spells CASSYQKNTEAFF. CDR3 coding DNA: TGTGCCAGCAGTTACCAAAAGAACACTGAAGCTTTCTTT.

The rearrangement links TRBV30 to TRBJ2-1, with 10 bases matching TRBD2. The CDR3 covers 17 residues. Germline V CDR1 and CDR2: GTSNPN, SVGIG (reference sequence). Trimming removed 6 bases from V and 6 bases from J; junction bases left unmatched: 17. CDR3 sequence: CACGILPSSGSFNEQFF. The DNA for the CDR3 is TGTGCCTGCGGAATACTCCCATCTAGCGGGAGTTTCAATGAGCAGTTCTTC.

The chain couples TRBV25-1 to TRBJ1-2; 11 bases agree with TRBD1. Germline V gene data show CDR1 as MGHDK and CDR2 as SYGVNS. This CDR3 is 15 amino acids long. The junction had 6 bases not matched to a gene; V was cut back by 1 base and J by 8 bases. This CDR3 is CASSEFGGQGEGYTF. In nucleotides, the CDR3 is TGTGCCAGCAGTGAATTCGGGGGACAGGGGGAGGGCTACACCTTC.

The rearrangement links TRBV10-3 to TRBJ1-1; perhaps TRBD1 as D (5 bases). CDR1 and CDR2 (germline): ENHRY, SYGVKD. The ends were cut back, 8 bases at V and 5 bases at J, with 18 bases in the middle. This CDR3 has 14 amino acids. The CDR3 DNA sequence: TGTGCCATCGGAAACCCGGAGGGGAAGACTGAAGCTTTCTTT. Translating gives CAIGNPEGKTEAFF.

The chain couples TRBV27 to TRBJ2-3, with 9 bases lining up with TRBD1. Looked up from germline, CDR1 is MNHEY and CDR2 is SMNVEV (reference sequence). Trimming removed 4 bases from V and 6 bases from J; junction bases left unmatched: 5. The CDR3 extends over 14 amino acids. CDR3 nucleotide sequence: TGTGCCAGCAGTTGGGACAGGGAAACTGATACGCAGTATTTT. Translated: CASSWDRETDTQYF.

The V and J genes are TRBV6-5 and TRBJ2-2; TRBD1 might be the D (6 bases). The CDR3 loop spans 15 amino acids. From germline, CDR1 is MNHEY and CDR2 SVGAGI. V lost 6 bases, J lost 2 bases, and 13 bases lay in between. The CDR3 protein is CASRTSGVNTGELFF. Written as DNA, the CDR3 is TGTGCCAGCAGGACGTCAGGGGTTAACACCGGGGAGCTGTTTTTT.

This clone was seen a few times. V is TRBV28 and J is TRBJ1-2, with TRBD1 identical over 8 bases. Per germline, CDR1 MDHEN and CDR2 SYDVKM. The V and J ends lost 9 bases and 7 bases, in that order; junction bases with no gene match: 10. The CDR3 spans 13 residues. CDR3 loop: CARATGGSGGYTF. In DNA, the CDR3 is TGTGCCAGAGCAACAGGGGGAAGTGGTGGCTACACCTTC.

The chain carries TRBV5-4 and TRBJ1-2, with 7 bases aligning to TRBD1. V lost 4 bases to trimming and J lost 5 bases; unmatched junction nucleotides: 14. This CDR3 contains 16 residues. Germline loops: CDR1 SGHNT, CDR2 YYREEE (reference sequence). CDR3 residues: CASSPYRGGIEYGYTF. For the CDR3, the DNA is TGTGCCAGCAGCCCTTACAGGGGTGGGATAGAATATGGCTACACCTTC. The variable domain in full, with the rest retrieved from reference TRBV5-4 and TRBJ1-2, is ETGVTQSPTHLIKTRGQQVTLRCSSQSGHNTVSWYQQALGQGPQFIFQYYREEENGRGNFPPRFSGLQFPNYSSELNVNALELDDSALYLCASSPYRGGIEYGYTFGSGTRLTVV.

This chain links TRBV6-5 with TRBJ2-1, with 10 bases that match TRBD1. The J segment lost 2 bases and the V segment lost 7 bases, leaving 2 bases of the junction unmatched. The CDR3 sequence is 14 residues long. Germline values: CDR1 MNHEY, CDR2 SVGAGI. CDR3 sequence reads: CASMTGGTYNEQFF. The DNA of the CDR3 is TGTGCCAGCATGACAGGGGGCACCTACAATGAGCAGTTCTTC.

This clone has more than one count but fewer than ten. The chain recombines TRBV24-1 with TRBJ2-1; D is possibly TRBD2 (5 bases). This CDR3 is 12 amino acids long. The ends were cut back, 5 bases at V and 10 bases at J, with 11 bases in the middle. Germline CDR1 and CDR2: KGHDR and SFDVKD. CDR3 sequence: CATSGAGGEQFF. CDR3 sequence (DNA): TGTGCCACCAGTGGGGCGGGTGGCGAGCAGTTCTTC.